The clone carrying this T cell receptor (beta chain) was seen once. No antigen is known for it. The data were obtained in a study of Tregs in tolerant kidney transplant recipients. Germline V lookup: CDR1 SGHRS, CDR2 YFSETQ. This CDR3 region has 14 residues. V lost 7 bases and J lost 3, with 14 bases in between. Overall study results and limits: Validation in larger populations is needed because few patients were studied. Expanding Tregs on activated donor B cells appeared to best identify donor-specific TCRbeta clones. Biological reproducibility was not directly addressed, but technical replication error appeared minimal.

The assay was immunoSEQ multiplex PCR, and TCRdb's table has in-frame clones only and misses some. The data hold 200,000 to 300,000 clones, with more than 65% observed a single time. Thawed PBMCs were FACS-sorted into unstimulated CD4+CD25+CD127- regulatory T cells, CD4+CD25- non-regulatory cells, CD4 and CD8 cells. Sequencing was carried out using CD4+ T cells from blood. This TCR was sampled from a human donor in good health. The chain carries TRBV5-1 and TRBJ2-1, with TRBD2 as a possible D gene (5 bases). The CDR3 DNA follows: TGCGCCAGCCGAATGGCGGGTAGCTACAATGAGCAGTTCTTC. Translation: CASRMAGSYNEQFF.